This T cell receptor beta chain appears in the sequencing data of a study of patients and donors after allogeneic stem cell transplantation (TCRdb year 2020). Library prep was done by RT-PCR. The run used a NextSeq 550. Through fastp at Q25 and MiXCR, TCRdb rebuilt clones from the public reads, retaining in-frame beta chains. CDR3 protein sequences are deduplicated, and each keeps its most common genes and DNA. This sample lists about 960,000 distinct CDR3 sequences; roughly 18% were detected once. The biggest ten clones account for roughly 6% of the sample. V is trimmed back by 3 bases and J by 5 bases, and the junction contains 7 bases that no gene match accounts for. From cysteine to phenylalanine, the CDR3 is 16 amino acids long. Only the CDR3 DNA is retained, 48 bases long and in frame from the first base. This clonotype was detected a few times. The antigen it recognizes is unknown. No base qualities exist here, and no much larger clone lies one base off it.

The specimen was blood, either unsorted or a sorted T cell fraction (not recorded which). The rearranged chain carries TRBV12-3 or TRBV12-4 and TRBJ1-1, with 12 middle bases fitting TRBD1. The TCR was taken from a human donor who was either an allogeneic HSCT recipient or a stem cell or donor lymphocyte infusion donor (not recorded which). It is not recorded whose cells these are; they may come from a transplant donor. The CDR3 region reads CASSLGTGGAGTEAFF. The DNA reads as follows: TGTGCCAGCAGTTTGGGGACAGGGGGCGCGGGGACTGAAGCTTTCTTT.